This T cell receptor (beta chain) originates from a study of cytomegalovirus exposure and HLA in healthy donors. Study at large: Ancestry clustering placed about four fifths of approximately 370 genotyped donors in the Caucasian-associated cluster.

Note on this clone: The antigen is undetermined.

Notes on the study in general: A later analysis by the authors found several of the most significant clusters apparently linked to common viral pathogens.

The CDR3 consists of 15 residues. The PCR employed 60 Vbeta primers together with 13 Jbeta primers. Produced via immunoSEQ multiplex PCR; TCRdb's table is partial and in-frame only. The profile covers 200,000 to 250,000 clones, with about three quarters appearing a single time and about 2.5% taken by the ten largest. The chain employs TRBV21-1 and TRBJ1-5; the DNA was not used to check the table's D call, TRBD1. TRBV21-1 is recorded as a pseudogene. Sequenced: PBMCs. The TCR sequence derives from a woman aged 55-75 years in good health and CMV-seropositive. The CDR3 loop is CASSKEQSSNQPQHF. The DNA for the CDR3 is TGTGCCAGCAGCAAAGAACAGTCAAGCAATCAGCCCCAGCATTTT.